The 4 T cell receptor beta chains below all came from one sample that was sequenced in a study of monozygotic twins with inflammatory bowel disease. Reprocessing the 5' RACE reads, TCRdb reports a single entry for every CDR3 protein and omits DNA. The listing records around 400,000 distinct CDR3 sequences. Sequences were obtained from blood. These receptors all come from a human donor with ulcerative colitis or Crohn's disease, or a healthy co-twin of an affected twin (not recorded which).

The chain recombines TRBV5-4 with TRBJ1-1; TCRdb's D call, TRBD1, is unchecked because there is no DNA. The CDR3 has 12 amino acids. The germline V gene has CDR1 SGHNT and CDR2 YYREEE (reference sequence). CDR3 loop: CASGQVNTEAFF.

V gene TRBV15 combines with J gene TRBJ1-3. Germline V CDR1 and CDR2: LNHNV, YYDKDF (reference sequence). CDR3 size: 18 residues. CDR3 sequence: CATSWAGGSLYSGNTIYF.

The rearrangement links TRBV3-1 to TRBJ1-1; with no DNA, the TCRdb D assignment of TRBD1 cannot be verified. The CDR3 runs to 15 residues. Per germline, CDR1 LGHDT and CDR2 YNNKEL (reference sequence). The chain's CDR3 is CASSPRDRGPTEAFF.

This CDR3 is CASSIRSGQAYEQYF. The V and J genes are TRBV19 and TRBJ2-7; TCRdb proposes TRBD1, but this gene call is untestable without DNA. The CDR3 covers 15 residues. The germline CDR1 and CDR2 sequences are LNHDA and SQIVND (reference sequence).